This T cell receptor beta chain was sequenced during a study of CXCR3-negative and CXCR3-positive naive CD8 T cells. Study-level information: The total count of TRB reads reached 110 million to 150 million, and each library contributed about 1.5 +/- 0.3 million. Study-wide points: CXCR3-positive naive cells carried more hydrophobic TRB CDR3s than CXCR3-negative naive cells did. With respect to TRBV-TRBJ usage, naive CXCR3-negative and CXCR3-positive cells were similar; memory differed. Naive subsets were similarly diverse, while memory CD8+ repertoires were much less diverse.

cDNA libraries for TRB were generated by 5' RACE incorporating UMI labels. TCRdb re-called the 5' RACE reads; every CDR3 protein appears as one record, without DNA. This repertoire includes approximately 130,000 distinct CDR3 sequences. Worth noting for this clonotype: What it recognizes is unknown.

Naive CD8+ T cells had a CD45RO-CCR7+CD27+CD95- phenotype. What was sequenced was naive CXCR3+ CD8+ T cells from blood. Specified subset: CD45RO-CCR7+CD27+CD95- naive CD8+ T cells expressing CXCR3 (TNR3+). This TCR came from a human donor in good health. Some clones in this sample may be carry-over from other donors' samples.

CDR3: CASSPNRGTSYNEQFF. The chain uses TRBV7-9 and TRBJ2-1. Germline V CDR1 and CDR2: SEHNR, FQNEAQ (reference sequence). The CDR3 loop spans 16 amino acids.